Presented here are 7 T cell receptor beta chains from one specimen sequenced in a study of vaccination effects on CD4 cells after COVID-19 (dated by TCRdb to the early 2020s). Receptors were amplified or captured by the immunoSEQ multiplex PCR assay. Imported from immuneACCESS, the table was reduced by TCRdb to in-frame sequences with V and J called. These copies leave out some clones; in studies compared against another copy, an unresolved V gene accounts for under half, and the cause of the remainder is not known. Across this sample there are approximately 31,000 clones, with approximately 72% seen only once. The top ten clonotypes cover 28% of the sample. The antigens of these receptors remain unknown. To identify antigen-specific CD4+ T cell clonotypes by their expansion, the ViraFEST assay first stimulated PBMC with viral peptide pools and then applied TCR sequencing. After more than nine days of culture, CD4+ T cells were isolated with the EasySep CD4+ T cell isolation kit. PCR-confirmed SARS-CoV-2 infection had occurred in convalescent patients between March and December 2020, before the Alpha, Beta and Delta variants emerged in the United States.

Sequenced material: CD4+ T cells from PBMCs cultured with a peptide pool, taken before COVID-19 vaccination. These receptors were obtained from a human donor who had a prior SARS-CoV-2 infection.

The J gene is TRBJ2-1, the V gene TRBV3-1 (or the pseudogene TRBV3-2), with D unclear. Deletions cut 0 bases from V and 13 bases from J, with 13 bases between. CDR1 is LGHDT, CDR2 YNNKEL, per germline (reference sequence). The CDR3 is made up of 13 amino acids. CDR3 loop: CASSQDGTITQFF. In nucleotides, the CDR3 is TGTGCCAGCAGCCAAGATGGAACAATAACCCAGTTCTTC.

Note on this clone: Other DNA sequences in this sample translate to the same CDR3. This chain joins TRBV7-3 and TRBJ2-7; possibly TRBD1 or TRBD2 for D (6 bases each). This CDR3 region has 15 residues. Trimming cost V 4 bases and J 3 bases, with 16 bases left between them. Germline V gene sequence: CDR1 SGHTA, CDR2 FQGTGA. For the CDR3, the DNA is TGTGCCAGCAGCTCTGGGGGGCAGGGGAACTACGAGCAGTACTTC. Translated, it gives CASSSGGQGNYEQYF.

The genes are TRBV6-6 and TRBJ2-7, with 10 bases matching TRBD2. V shed 6 bases, J shed 6 bases, and the junction held 14 bases outside the gene matches. Germline V CDR1 and CDR2: MNHNY, SVGAGI (reference sequence). The CDR3 is 16 amino acids. The DNA of the CDR3 is TGTGCCAGCAGATCCCCCTTTAGCGGGAGGTGGGTCGAGCAGTACTTC. Protein product: CASRSPFSGRWVEQYF.

The rearrangement links TRBV6-4 to TRBJ2-1; D possibly matches TRBD1 or TRBD2 (5 bases each). Germline loops: CDR1 MRHNA, CDR2 SNTAGT. This CDR3 spans 14 amino acids. V lost 7 bases and J 2 bases, leaving 12 bases between the germline ends. CDR3 loop: CASKRDLTYNEQFF. DNA for the CDR3: TGTGCCAGCAAACGGGACCTCACCTACAATGAGCAGTTCTTC.

This chain joins TRBV7-9 and TRBJ2-1; 11 nucleotides match TRBD2. The CDR3 runs 16 residues. Trimming took 5 bases from V and 8 from J; bases not matched to a gene: 11. Germline assignment: CDR1 SEHNR and CDR2 FQNEAQ (reference sequence). CDR3 region: CASSPISGGARDEQFF. In DNA form, the CDR3 reads TGTGCCAGCAGCCCCATTAGCGGGGGGGCCAGGGATGAGCAGTTCTTC.

The gene calls are TRBV7-2 and TRBJ2-2; D ambiguous. This CDR3 spans 14 amino acids. V gave up 6 bases and J gave up 1 base, with 9 bases separating them. Germline assignment: CDR1 SGHTA and CDR2 FQGNSA. The DNA of the CDR3 is TGTGCCAGCAGAGACCGGAAGAACACCGGGGAGCTGTTTTTT. Residues: CASRDRKNTGELFF.

This rearrangement joins TRBV6-5 to TRBJ2-7; 7 bases are a match to TRBD1. CDR1 and CDR2 from the germline V gene are MNHEY and SVGAGI. CDR3 length: 15 residues. V was pared by 8 bases and J by 8 bases, with 18 bases of the junction left unmatched. In nucleotides, the CDR3 is TGTGCCAGCTCCCCAGGTGGGACAGAGGCCCGCCAGCAGTACTTC. It encodes CASSPGGTEARQQYF.